This T cell receptor beta chain comes out of a study of shared clonotypes between healthy human individuals. The study, taken as a whole, reports: Among a handful of donors, approximately 5% of naive CD4 clonotypes were found in common. Sampling included only blood; tissue repertoires likely differ. Naive subsets generally exceeded memory subsets in estimated richness.

This clone was observed a single time. Its antigen is not known. Germline V lookup: CDR1 MGHRA, CDR2 YSYEKL. The CDR3 extends over 14 amino acids. The V and J ends lost 1 base and 6 bases, in that order; junction bases with no gene match: 3. CD45RO-negative CD8 cells positively selected for CCR7 made up the naive population, which excluded terminally differentiated effector memory CD45RA+ cells. There were no recent acute infections or vaccinations among the donors, who were healthy HIV-negative adults. Using immunoSEQ multiplex PCR, the repertoire was profiled, and TCRdb retains in-frame clones only, with some absent. The sample consists of about 2 million clones, about 95% of them appearing once.

The sample was naive CD8+ T cells sorted from blood. The receptor was derived from a man aged 18 to 30 in good health. The J gene is TRBJ2-1, the V gene TRBV4-1; 7 positions agree with TRBD1. The CDR3 bases are TGCGCCAGCAGCCAAGCGGGACAGCTCAATGAGCAGTTCTTC. This translates into CASSQAGQLNEQFF.